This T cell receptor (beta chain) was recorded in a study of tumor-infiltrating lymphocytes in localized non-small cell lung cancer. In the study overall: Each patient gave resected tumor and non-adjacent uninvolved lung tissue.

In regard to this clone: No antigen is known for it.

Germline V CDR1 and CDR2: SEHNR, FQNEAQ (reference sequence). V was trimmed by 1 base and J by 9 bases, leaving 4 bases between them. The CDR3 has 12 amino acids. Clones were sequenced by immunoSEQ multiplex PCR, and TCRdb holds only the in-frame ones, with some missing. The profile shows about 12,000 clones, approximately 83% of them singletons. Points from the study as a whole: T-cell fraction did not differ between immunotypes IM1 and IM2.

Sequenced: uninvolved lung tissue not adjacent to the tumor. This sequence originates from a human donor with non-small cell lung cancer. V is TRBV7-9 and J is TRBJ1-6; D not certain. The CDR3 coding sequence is TGTGCCAGCAGCTTAGAAGCTTCACCCCTCCACTTT. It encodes CASSLEASPLHF. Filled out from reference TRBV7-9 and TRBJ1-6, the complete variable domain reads DTGVSQNPRHKITKRGQNVTFRCDPISEHNRLYWYRQTLGQGPEFLTYFQNEAQLEKSRLLSDRFSAERPKGSFSTLEIQRTEQGDSAMYLCASSLEASPLHFGNGTRLTVT.